The T cell receptor (beta chain) described here comes from a study of PD-1 blockade in mismatch repair-deficient tumors. Study-level information: Patients had roughly twelve mismatch repair-deficient cancer types, all previously treated and progressing.

Some clones are missing from TCRdb's copy, which holds only in-frame ones; the method was immunoSEQ multiplex PCR. The sample lists roughly 130,000 clones, almost 90% occurring once. Findings and caveats of the study: Tumor-resident clones, often undetectable pretreatment in blood, expanded then contracted after pembrolizumab.

Germline CDR1 reads MNHNS; CDR2 reads SASEGT. V shed 6 bases and J shed 2 bases, with 14 bases lying between them. The CDR3 has 15 residues. In regard to this clone: The antigen is not known.

The TCR-sequenced patients were a few responders to pembrolizumab. J is TRBJ1-5 and V is TRBV6-1; D possibly corresponds to TRBD1 (5 bases). The input for sequencing was peripheral blood, taken approximately 71 weeks after starting pembrolizumab. The origin of this receptor is an adult with mismatch repair-deficient cancer. The CDR3 region is CASREGLFGNQPQHF. As DNA, the CDR3 is TGTGCCAGCAGAGAGGGACTTTTTGGCAATCAGCCCCAGCATTTT.